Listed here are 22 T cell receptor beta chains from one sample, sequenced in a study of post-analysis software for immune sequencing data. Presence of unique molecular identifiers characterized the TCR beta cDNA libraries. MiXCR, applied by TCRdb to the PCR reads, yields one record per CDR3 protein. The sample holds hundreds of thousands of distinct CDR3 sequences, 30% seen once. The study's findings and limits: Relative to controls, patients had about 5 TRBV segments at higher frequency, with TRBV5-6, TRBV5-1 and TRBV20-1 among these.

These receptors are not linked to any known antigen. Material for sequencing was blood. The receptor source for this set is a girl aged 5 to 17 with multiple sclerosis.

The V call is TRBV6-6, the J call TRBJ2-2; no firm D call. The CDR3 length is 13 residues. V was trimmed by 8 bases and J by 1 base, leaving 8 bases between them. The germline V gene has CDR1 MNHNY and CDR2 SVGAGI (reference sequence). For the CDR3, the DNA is TGTGCCAGCTTAGGGCTGAACACCGGGGAGCTGTTTTTT. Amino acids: CASLGLNTGELFF.

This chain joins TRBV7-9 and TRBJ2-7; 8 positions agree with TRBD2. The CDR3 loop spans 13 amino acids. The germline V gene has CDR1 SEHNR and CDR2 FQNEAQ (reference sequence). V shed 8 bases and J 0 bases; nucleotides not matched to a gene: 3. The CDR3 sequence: CASRAGASYEQYF. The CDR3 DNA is TGTGCCAGCCGAGCGGGAGCCTCCTACGAGCAGTACTTC.

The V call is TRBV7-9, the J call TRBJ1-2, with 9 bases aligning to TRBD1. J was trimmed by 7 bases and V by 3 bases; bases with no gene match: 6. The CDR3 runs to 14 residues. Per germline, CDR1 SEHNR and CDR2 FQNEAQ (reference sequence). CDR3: CASSFTTGGAGYTF. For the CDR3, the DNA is TGTGCCAGCAGCTTCACGACAGGGGGTGCTGGCTACACCTTC.

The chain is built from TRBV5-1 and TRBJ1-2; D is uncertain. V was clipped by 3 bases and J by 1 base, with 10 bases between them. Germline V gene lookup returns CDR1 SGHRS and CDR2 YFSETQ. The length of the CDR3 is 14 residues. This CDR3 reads CASSSLIFNYGYTF. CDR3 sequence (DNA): TGCGCCAGCAGCTCGCTAATATTTAACTATGGCTACACCTTC.

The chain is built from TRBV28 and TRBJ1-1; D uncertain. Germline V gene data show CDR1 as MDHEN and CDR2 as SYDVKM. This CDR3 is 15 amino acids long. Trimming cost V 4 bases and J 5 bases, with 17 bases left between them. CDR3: CASSSATRRGTEAFF. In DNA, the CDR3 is TGTGCCAGCAGTTCAGCGACAAGGCGCGGGACTGAAGCTTTCTTT.

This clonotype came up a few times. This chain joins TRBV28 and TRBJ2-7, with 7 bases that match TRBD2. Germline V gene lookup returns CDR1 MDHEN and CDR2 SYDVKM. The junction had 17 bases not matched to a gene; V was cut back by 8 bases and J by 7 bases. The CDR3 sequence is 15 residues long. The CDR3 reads CASSYRAGLSVEQYF. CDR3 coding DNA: TGTGCCAGCTCATACCGAGCGGGACTCTCGGTAGAGCAGTACTTC.

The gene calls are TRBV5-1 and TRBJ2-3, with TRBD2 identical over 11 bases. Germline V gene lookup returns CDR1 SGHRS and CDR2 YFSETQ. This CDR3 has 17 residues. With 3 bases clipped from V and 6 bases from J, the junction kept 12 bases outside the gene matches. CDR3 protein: CASSSSQTSGVVDTQYF. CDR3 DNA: TGCGCCAGCAGCTCCTCCCAGACTAGCGGGGTTGTGGATACGCAGTATTTT.

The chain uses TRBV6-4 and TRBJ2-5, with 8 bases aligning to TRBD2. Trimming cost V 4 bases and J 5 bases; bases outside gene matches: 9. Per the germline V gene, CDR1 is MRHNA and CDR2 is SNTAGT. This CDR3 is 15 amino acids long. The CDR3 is CASSVGGAQGETQYF. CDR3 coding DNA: TGTGCCAGCAGTGTCGGGGGGGCGCAGGGGGAGACCCAGTACTTC.

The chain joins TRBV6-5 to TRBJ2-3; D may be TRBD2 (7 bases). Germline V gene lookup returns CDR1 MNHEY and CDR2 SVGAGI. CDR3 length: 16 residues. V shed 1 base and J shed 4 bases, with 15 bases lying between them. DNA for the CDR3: TGTGCCAGCAGTTACTTTGGGGGAGGGGGTCCAGATACGCAGTATTTT. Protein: CASSYFGGGGPDTQYF.

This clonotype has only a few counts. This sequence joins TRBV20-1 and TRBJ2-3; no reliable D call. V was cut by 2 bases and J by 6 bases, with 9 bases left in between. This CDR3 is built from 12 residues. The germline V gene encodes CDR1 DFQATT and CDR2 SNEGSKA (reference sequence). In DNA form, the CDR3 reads TGCAGTGCTAGAAAGGCCGCGGATACGCAGTATTTT. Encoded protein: CSARKAADTQYF.

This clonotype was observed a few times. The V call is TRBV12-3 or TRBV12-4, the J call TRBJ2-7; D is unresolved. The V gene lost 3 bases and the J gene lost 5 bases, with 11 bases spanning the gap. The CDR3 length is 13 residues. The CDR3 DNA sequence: TGTGCCAGCAGTTTCCCTAGTTCCCACGAGCAGTACTTC. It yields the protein CASSFPSSHEQYF.

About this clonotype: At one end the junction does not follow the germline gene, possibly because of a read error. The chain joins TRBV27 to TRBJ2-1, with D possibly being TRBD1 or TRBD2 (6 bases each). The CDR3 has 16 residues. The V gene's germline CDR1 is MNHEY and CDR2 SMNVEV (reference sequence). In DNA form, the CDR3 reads TGTGCCGGCAGTTTCGGCTCGTCAGGAGGGGGCAATGAGCAGTTCTTC. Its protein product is CAGSFGSSGGGNEQFF.

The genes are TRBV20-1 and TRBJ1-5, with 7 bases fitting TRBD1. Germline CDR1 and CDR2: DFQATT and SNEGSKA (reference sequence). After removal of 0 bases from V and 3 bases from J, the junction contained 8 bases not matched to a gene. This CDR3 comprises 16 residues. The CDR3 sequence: CSARDETGAVNQPQHF. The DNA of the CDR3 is TGCAGTGCTAGAGACGAAACAGGGGCTGTCAATCAGCCCCAGCATTTT.

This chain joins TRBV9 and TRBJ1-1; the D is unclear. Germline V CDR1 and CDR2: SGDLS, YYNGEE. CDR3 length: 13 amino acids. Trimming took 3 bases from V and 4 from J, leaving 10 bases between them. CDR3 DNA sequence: TGTGCCAGCAGCGAACGTACCCTCACTGAAGCTTTCTTT. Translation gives CASSERTLTEAFF. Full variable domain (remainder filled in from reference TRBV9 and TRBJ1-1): DSGVTQTPKHLITATGQRVTLRCSPRSGDLSVYWYQQSLDQGLQFLIQYYNGEERAKGNILERFSAQQFPDLHSELNLSSLELGDSALYFCASSERTLTEAFFGQGTRLTVV.

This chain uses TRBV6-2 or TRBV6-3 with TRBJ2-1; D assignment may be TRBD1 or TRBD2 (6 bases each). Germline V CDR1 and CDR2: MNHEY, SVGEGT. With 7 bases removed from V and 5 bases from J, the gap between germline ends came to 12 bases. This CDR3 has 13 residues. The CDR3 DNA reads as TGTGCCAGCATCGGGGGCCCCGACAATGAGCAGTTCTTC. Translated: CASIGGPDNEQFF.

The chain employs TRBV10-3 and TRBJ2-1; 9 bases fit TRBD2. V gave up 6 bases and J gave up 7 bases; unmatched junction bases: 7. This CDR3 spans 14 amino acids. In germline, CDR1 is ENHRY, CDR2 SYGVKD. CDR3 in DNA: TGTGCCATCAGCACCCTAGCGGGAATAAATGAGCAGTTCTTC. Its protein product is CAISTLAGINEQFF.

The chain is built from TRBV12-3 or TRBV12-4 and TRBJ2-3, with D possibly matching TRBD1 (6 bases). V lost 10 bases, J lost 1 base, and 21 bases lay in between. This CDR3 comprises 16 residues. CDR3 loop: CANTQRTGSRTDTQYF. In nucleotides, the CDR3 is TGTGCCAACACCCAACGTACAGGGTCTCGCACAGATACGCAGTATTTT.

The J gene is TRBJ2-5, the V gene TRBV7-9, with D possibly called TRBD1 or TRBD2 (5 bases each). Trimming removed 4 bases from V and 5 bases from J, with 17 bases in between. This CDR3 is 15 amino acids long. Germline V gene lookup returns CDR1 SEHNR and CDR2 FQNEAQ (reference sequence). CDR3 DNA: TGTGCCAGCAGCTACAGGCAGGGAAGAGGGGAGACCCAGTACTTC. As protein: CASSYRQGRGETQYF.

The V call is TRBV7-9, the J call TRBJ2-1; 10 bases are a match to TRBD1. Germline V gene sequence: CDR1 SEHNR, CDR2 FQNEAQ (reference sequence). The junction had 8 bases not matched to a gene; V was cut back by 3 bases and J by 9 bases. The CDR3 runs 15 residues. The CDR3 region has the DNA TGTGCCAGCAGCTTCGGACAGGGGGTTGTTGTTGAGCAGTTCTTC. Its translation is CASSFGQGVVVEQFF.

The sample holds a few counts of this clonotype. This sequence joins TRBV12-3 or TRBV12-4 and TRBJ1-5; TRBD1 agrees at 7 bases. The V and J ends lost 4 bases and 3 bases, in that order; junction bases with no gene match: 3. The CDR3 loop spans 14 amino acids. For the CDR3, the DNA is TGTGCCAGCAGTTCGGGACAGCTCAATCAGCCCCAGCATTTT. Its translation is CASSSGQLNQPQHF.

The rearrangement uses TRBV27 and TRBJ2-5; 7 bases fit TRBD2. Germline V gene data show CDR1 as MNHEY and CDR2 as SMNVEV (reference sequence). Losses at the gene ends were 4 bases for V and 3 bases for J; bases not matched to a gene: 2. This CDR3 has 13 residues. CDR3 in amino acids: CASSSGGEETQYF. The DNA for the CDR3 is TGTGCCAGCAGTTCTGGGGGGGAAGAGACCCAGTACTTC.

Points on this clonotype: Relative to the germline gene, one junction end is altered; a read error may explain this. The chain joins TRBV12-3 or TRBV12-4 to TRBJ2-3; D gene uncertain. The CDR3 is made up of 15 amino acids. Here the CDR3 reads CASSLGQVGPDSQYF. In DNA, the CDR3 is TGTGCCAGCAGTTTAGGGCAGGTAGGCCCAGATTCGCAGTATTTT.